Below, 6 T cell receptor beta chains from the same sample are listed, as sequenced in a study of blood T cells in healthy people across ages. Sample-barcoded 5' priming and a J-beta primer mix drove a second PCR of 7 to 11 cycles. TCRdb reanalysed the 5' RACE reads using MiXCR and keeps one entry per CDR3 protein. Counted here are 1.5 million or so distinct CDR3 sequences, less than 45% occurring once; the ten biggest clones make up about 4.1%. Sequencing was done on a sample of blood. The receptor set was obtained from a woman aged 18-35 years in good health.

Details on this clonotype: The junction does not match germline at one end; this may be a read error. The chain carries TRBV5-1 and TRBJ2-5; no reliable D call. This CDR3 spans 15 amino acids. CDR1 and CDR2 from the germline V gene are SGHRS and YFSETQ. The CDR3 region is CASSLEVPWVETRYF. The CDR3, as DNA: TGCGCCAGCAGCTTGGAGGTACCTTGGGTGGAGACCCGGTACTTC.

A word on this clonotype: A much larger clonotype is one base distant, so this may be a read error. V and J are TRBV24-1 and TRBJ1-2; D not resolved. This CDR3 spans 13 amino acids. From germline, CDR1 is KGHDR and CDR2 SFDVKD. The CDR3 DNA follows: TGTGCCACCAGTGGTTCAAGAGACTATGGCCACACCTTC. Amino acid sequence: CATSGSRDYGHTF.

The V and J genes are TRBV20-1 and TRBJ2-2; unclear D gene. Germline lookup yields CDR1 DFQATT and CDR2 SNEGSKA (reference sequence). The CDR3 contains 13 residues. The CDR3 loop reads CGQAATSTGELFF. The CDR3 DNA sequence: TGCGGCCAGGCAGCGACTTCCACCGGGGAGCTGTTTTTT.

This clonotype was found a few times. CDR3 in amino acids: CSAQPGQGRGLRHEQFF. CDR3 DNA: TGCAGTGCACAACCGGGACAGGGCCGAGGACTCCGTCATGAGCAGTTCTTC. This sequence joins TRBV20-1 and TRBJ2-1; TRBD1 matches at 9 bases. Germline CDR1 reads DFQATT; CDR2 reads SNEGSKA (reference sequence). The V gene end was trimmed by 6 bases and the J gene end by 8 bases; junction bases not matched to a gene: 20. This CDR3 is built from 17 residues.

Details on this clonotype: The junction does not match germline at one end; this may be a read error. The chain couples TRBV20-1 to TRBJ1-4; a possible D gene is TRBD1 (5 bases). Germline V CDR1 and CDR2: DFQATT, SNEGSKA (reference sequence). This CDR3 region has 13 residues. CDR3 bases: TGCAGTGCGAGAGCTGCGGGGGGTGAAAAACTGTTTTTT. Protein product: CSARAAGGEKLFF.

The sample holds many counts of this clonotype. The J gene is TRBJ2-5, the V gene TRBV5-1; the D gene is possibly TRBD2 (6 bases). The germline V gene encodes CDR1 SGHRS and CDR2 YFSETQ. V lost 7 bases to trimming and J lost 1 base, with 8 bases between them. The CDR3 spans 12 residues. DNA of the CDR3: TGCGCCAGCGCGGGACTCCAAGAGACCCAGTACTTC. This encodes CASAGLQETQYF.